This TCR beta chain was sequenced in a study of OX40 agonist ivuxolimab in advanced cancers. Overall study context: With a range of 23 to 79, age averaged 60 years, and around 80% were male. Study-wide points: Some patients who did not respond also had low normalized T-cell clonal expansion. Blood T cells, both CD4+ and CD8+, expanded clonally by week 6 at 0.1 to 3.0 mg/kg.

The CDR3 length is 13 residues. Trimming removed 3 bases at V and 1 base at J, with 6 bases between. Germline assignment: CDR1 SGHAT and CDR2 FQNNGV. TCRdb's table, derived via immunoSEQ multiplex PCR, lists solely in-frame clones and lacks some. The sample lists about 44,000 clones, 80% occurring once. This clone turned up a few times. Its target is unknown. The sample contains more than one DNA sequence encoding this CDR3. The rearrangement joins TRBV11-2 to TRBJ1-1; no clear D. This TCR was sampled from an adult with an advanced solid tumor such as melanoma, head and neck, liver or kidney cancer. This specimen was CD4+ or CD8+ T cells sorted from blood, taken in a trial of the OX40 agonist ivuxolimab. CDR3 amino acids: CASSFSGNTEAFF. The CDR3 DNA sequence: TGTGCCAGCAGCTTCTCAGGGAACACTGAAGCTTTCTTT.